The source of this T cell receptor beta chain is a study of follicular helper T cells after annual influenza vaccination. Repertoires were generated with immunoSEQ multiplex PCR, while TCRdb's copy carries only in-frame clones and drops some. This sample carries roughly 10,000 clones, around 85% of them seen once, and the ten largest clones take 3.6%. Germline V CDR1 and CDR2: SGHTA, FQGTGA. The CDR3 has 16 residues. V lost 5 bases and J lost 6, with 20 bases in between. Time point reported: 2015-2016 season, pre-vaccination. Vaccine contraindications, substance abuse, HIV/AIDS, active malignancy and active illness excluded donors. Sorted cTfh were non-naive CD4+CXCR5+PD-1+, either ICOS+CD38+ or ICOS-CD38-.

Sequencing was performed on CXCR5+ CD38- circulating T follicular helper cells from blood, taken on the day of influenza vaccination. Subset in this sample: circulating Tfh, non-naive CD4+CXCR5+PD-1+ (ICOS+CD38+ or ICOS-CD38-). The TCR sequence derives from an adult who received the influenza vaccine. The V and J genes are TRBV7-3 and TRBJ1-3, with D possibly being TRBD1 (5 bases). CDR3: CASSMSRWGRANTIYF. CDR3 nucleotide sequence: TGTGCCAGCAGCATGTCCCGCTGGGGGAGGGCAAACACCATATATTTT.